Each of the 21 T cell receptor beta chains below was sequenced from the same sample in a study of T cells after yellow fever vaccination. TCRdb called the 5' RACE reads again in MiXCR, with one record for every CDR3 protein. The table shows under 600,000 distinct CDR3 sequences, with roughly 13% occurring only once. Material: PBMCs, obtained on the day of the yellow fever booster vaccination. The receptors come from a man aged 30 to 39 who received the YFV17D yellow fever vaccine.

This chain links TRBV9 with TRBJ2-2, with D possibly matching TRBD1 (6 bases). Germline V gives CDR1 SGDLS, CDR2 YYNGEE. Trimming cost V 9 bases and J 1 base, with 13 bases left between them. The CDR3 contains 14 residues. CDR3 sequence reads: CATSPGQNTGELFF. DNA for the CDR3: TGTGCCACCTCACCGGGACAGAACACCGGGGAGCTGTTTTTT.

The chain uses TRBV28 and TRBJ2-3, with 8 bases fitting TRBD2. CDR1 MDHEN and CDR2 SYDVKM come from the germline V gene. There are 16 residues in the CDR3. Trimming took 7 bases from V and 2 from J; bases not matched to a gene: 11. The CDR3 protein is CASTRRSGTITDTQYF. The CDR3 DNA follows: TGTGCCAGCACCAGGCGTAGCGGGACCATCACAGATACGCAGTATTTT.

The chain combines TRBV20-1 with TRBJ1-5; D might be TRBD1 (6 bases). V was cut by 7 bases and J by 8 bases, with 15 bases left in between. CDR1 and CDR2 (germline): DFQATT, SNEGSKA (reference sequence). The CDR3 runs 12 residues. Written as DNA, the CDR3 is TGCAGTGTTTATTCGGGGGACAAGCCCCAGCATTTT. Encoded protein: CSVYSGDKPQHF.

This clonotype was seen a few times. The rearrangement uses TRBV5-1 and TRBJ2-1; 10 bases are a match to TRBD2. CDR1 and CDR2 from the germline V gene are SGHRS and YFSETQ. This CDR3 has 16 residues. The trim removed 3 bases at V and 4 bases at J, leaving 7 bases unmatched. The CDR3, as DNA: TGCGCCAGCAGCTCTTATCAGACTAGCGGGTACAATGAGCAGTTCTTC. This sequence encodes CASSSYQTSGYNEQFF. Drawing the rest from reference TRBV5-1 and TRBJ2-1, the complete variable domain is KAGVTQTPRYLIKTRGQQVTLSCSPISGHRSVSWYQQTPGQGLQFLFEYFSETQRNKGNFPGRFSGRQFSNSRSEMNVSTLELGDSALYLCASSSYQTSGYNEQFFGPGTRLTVL.

The V call is TRBV6-2 or TRBV6-3, the J call TRBJ2-1; the D call may be TRBD1 or TRBD2 (5 bases each). This CDR3 region has 14 residues. Germline assignment: CDR1 MNHEY and CDR2 SVGEGT. V was cut by 6 bases and J by 4 bases, with 13 bases left in between. For the CDR3, the DNA is TGTGCCAGCAGCTACGGGACCATTTACAATGAGCAGTTCTTC. Translated: CASSYGTIYNEQFF.

The CDR3 DNA sequence: TGCGCCAGCAGCGATGTATCACAGGGAAACGAGCAGTACTTC. It yields the protein CASSDVSQGNEQYF. This chain links TRBV5-1 with TRBJ2-7; D is possibly TRBD1 (6 bases). The CDR3 totals 14 residues. The germline V and J ends were trimmed by 4 bases and 5 bases, with 16 bases remaining between them. Germline V gives CDR1 SGHRS, CDR2 YFSETQ.

The chain uses TRBV5-1 and TRBJ2-5, with 14 bases identical to TRBD2. The CDR3 is 18 amino acids. The V and J ends lost 3 bases and 4 bases, in that order; junction bases with no gene match: 11. The germline V gene encodes CDR1 SGHRS and CDR2 YFSETQ. The DNA of the CDR3 is TGCGCCAGCAGCTCGCCGGGACTAGCGGGAGCTGGAGGAGAGACCCAGTACTTC. This translates into CASSSPGLAGAGGETQYF.

This clonotype was picked up a small number of times. The chain joins TRBV7-2 to TRBJ2-1; D call uncertain. CDR1 SGHTA and CDR2 FQGNSA come from the germline V gene. This CDR3 spans 13 amino acids. V lost 4 bases and J 3 bases, leaving 7 bases between the germline ends. CDR3 loop: CASSSAVYNEQFF. CDR3 coding DNA: TGTGCCAGCAGCTCGGCCGTCTACAATGAGCAGTTCTTC.

In this sample, this clonotype turned up a few times. The rearrangement joins TRBV20-1 to TRBJ1-2; maybe TRBD1 (5 bases). The V end lost 1 base, the J end lost 7 bases, and 10 bases lay between the germline ends. Germline CDR1 and CDR2: DFQATT and SNEGSKA (reference sequence). The CDR3 loop spans 12 amino acids. Here the CDR3 reads CSARGGAFGYTF. CDR3 sequence (DNA): TGCAGTGCTAGAGGAGGGGCGTTTGGCTACACCTTC.

CDR3 protein: CASTAAGNYEQYF. CDR3 bases: TGTGCCAGCACGGCAGCGGGGAACTACGAGCAGTACTTC. The chain carries TRBV7-9 and TRBJ2-7, with 7 positions matching TRBD2. With 7 bases clipped from V and 3 bases from J, the junction kept 6 bases outside the gene matches. This CDR3 is built from 13 residues. Germline V CDR1 and CDR2: SEHNR, FQNEAQ (reference sequence).

The chain joins TRBV7-8 to TRBJ2-1; D remains unclear. The CDR3 sequence is 15 residues long. The V end was cut by 1 base, the J end by 8 bases, with 15 bases between. Germline V CDR1 and CDR2: SGHVS, FQNEAQ. The CDR3 sequence is CASSLDSLGLDEQFF. CDR3 DNA: TGTGCCAGCAGCTTAGACTCACTGGGTCTCGATGAGCAGTTCTTC.

This clonotype was seen a few times. The chain links TRBV20-1 to TRBJ1-3; 7 bases fit TRBD1. Germline values: CDR1 DFQATT, CDR2 SNEGSKA (reference sequence). The junction had 5 bases not matched to a gene; V was cut back by 3 bases and J by 0 bases. The CDR3 spans 15 residues. In DNA form, the CDR3 reads TGCAGTGCTAGGACAGGGCCCCACTCTGGAAACACCATATATTTT. Its protein product is CSARTGPHSGNTIYF.

This clonotype was recorded many times. J is TRBJ2-1 and V is TRBV12-3 or TRBV12-4, with D perhaps matching TRBD1 or TRBD2 (5 bases each). The CDR3 contains 14 residues. With 6 bases removed from V and 5 bases from J, the gap between germline ends came to 14 bases. CDR3 nucleotide sequence: TGTGCCAGCAGAGCGACCGGGGCGAACAATGAGCAGTTCTTC. It yields the protein CASRATGANNEQFF.

V usage is TRBV11-3 and J usage is TRBJ2-1; 12 bases fit TRBD1. The CDR3 has 15 amino acids. Germline CDR1 reads SGHNT; CDR2 reads YENEEA. With 5 bases clipped from V and 7 bases from J, the junction kept 6 bases outside the gene matches. CDR3 amino acids: CASSPGGQGANEQFF. CDR3 in DNA: TGTGCCAGCAGCCCTGGGGGACAGGGGGCGAATGAGCAGTTCTTC.

This clonotype showed up just a few times. The chain couples TRBV11-2 to TRBJ2-1, with TRBD2 identical over 14 bases. This CDR3 has 18 residues. CDR1 and CDR2 (germline): SGHAT, FQNNGV. The V and J ends lost 4 bases and 7 bases, in that order; junction bases with no gene match: 12. Here the CDR3 DNA reads TGTGCCAGCAGCTACAGGGTCATAGGGACTAGCGGGAGTAATGAGCAGTTCTTC. This gives the protein CASSYRVIGTSGSNEQFF.

In this sample, this clonotype turned up a few times. V and J are TRBV18 and TRBJ2-1, with 8 bases matching TRBD1. Unmatched junction bases numbered 6, after V lost 3 bases and J lost 5 bases. Germline V gene lookup returns CDR1 KGHSH and CDR2 LQKENI. This CDR3 spans 15 amino acids. The CDR3 DNA sequence: TGTGCCAGCTCACCGGACAGGGTGGTTCACAATGAGCAGTTCTTC. This codes for CASSPDRVVHNEQFF.

In its sample, this clonotype was seen a few times. This sequence joins TRBV7-2 and TRBJ2-1, with a weak D call TRBD1 (6 bases). CDR1 is SGHTA, CDR2 FQGNSA, per germline. Trimming took 5 bases from V and 9 from J, leaving 14 bases between them. CDR3 length equals 13 residues. CDR3 region: CASSVDRFGEQFF. The CDR3 DNA follows: TGTGCCAGCAGCGTTGACAGGTTCGGTGAGCAGTTCTTC.

The gene calls are TRBV28 and TRBJ1-6, with D perhaps TRBD1 (6 bases). The V end lost 10 bases, the J end lost 7 bases, and 11 bases lay between the germline ends. Germline assignment: CDR1 MDHEN and CDR2 SYDVKM. The CDR3 loop spans 12 amino acids. The CDR3 region is CAIPGVNSPLHF. The CDR3 nucleotides read TGTGCCATTCCAGGGGTGAATTCACCCCTCCACTTT.

This clonotype was observed a few times. This chain joins TRBV15 and TRBJ2-5, with a tentative D call TRBD1 (5 bases). The CDR3 has 15 amino acids. The V gene's germline CDR1 is LNHNV and CDR2 YYDKDF (reference sequence). The V and J ends lost 1 base and 3 bases respectively, with 12 bases between them. In DNA, the CDR3 is TGTGCCACCAGCAGAGGCTCTGGGGCGAAAGAGACCCAGTACTTC. This codes for CATSRGSGAKETQYF.

This clonotype was seen only a few times. The chain is built from TRBV14 and TRBJ2-7; 7 nucleotides line up with TRBD2. This CDR3 comprises 13 residues. V dropped 2 bases and J dropped 6; count of bases not matched to a gene: 4. CDR1 and CDR2 (germline): SGHDN, FVKESK. The CDR3 here is CASSQSSGGEQYF. Here the CDR3 DNA reads TGTGCCAGCAGCCAATCATCGGGGGGCGAGCAGTACTTC.

The rearrangement joins TRBV3-1 to TRBJ2-7; D possibly corresponds to TRBD2 (5 bases). The germline CDR1 and CDR2 sequences are LGHDT and YNNKEL (reference sequence). Trimming took 3 bases from V and 5 from J, leaving 17 bases between them. The CDR3 extends over 15 amino acids. The CDR3 sequence: CASSQGRWEMNEQYF. The CDR3 nucleotides read TGTGCCAGCAGCCAGGGAAGGTGGGAGATGAACGAGCAGTACTTC.